This T cell receptor beta chain was found in a study of T cells in Graves' hyperthyroidism and ophthalmopathy. Ophthalmopathy patients all had a Clinical Activity Score of at least 3, a NOSPECS grade of at least 4 and disease under 3 months old. Lactation, pregnancy, other autoimmune disease or uncontrolled infection excluded patients. Amplification of TCR beta CDR3 regions was performed using RNA transcripts as template. First-round RT-PCR targeting the TCR CDR3 was performed with the HTBI primer set. TCRdb itself ran the multiplex PCR reads through MiXCR, one entry per CDR3 protein. The table includes fewer than 750,000 distinct CDR3 sequences, roughly 15% detected once. This clonotype appeared many times. V shed 4 bases and J shed 6 bases, with 18 bases lying between them. Germline V gene lookup returns CDR1 MDHEN and CDR2 SYDVKM. The CDR3 extends over 15 amino acids.

The sequence came from a woman aged 50 to 60 with Graves' ophthalmopathy. The chain is built from TRBV28 and TRBJ1-1; D remains ambiguous. The sample consisted of blood. In DNA form, the CDR3 reads TGTGCCAGCAGTTCCCCTTCCGGACGGATCGCTGAAGCTTTCTTT. Protein: CASSSPSGRIAEAFF.